The next 32 T cell receptor beta chains were all read from a single sample in a study of blood T cell repertoires in COVID-19 (TCRdb year 2020). The library was obtained by the immunoSEQ multiplex PCR assay. Entries here come from immuneACCESS through TCRdb and include only in-frame sequences with V and J called. Some clones fail to appear in such tables; in the studies checked, an unresolved V gene covers under half of the shortfall, and the cause of the remainder is unknown. This sample is represented by roughly 320,000 clones; 90% of them were singletons. Clones ranked in the top ten supply roughly 3.9% of the sample. The sample taken for sequencing was PBMCs or T cells enriched from blood (not recorded which). The receptors stem from a woman in her 30s who had been exposed to COVID-19.

The genes are TRBV4-2 and TRBJ2-7; D remains ambiguous. Trimming pared 1 base from V and 9 bases from J, leaving 16 bases between. Germline loops: CDR1 LGHNA, CDR2 YNFKEQ. The CDR3 covers 14 residues. CDR3 region: CASSQGRGVPGQYF. DNA of the CDR3: TGTGCCAGCAGCCAAGGCCGAGGTGTCCCGGGGCAGTACTTC.

V is TRBV7-6 and J is TRBJ2-5, with 7 positions matching TRBD2. Germline-derived CDR1 and CDR2 are SGHVS and FNYEAQ. The CDR3 spans 16 residues. V lost 4 bases, J lost 3 bases, and 11 bases stayed unmatched. The CDR3 protein is CASSSLISGAKETQYF. CDR3 nucleotides: TGTGCCAGCAGCTCGCTAATCAGCGGGGCTAAAGAGACCCAGTACTTC.

The rearrangement joins TRBV7-6 to TRBJ2-1, with 8 bases identical to TRBD1. The CDR3 runs 11 residues. CDR1 is SGHVS and CDR2 is FNYEAQ in the germline V gene. V lost 2 bases to trimming and J lost 15 bases; unmatched junction nucleotides: 3. The CDR3 nucleotides read TGTGCCAGCAGCTTAAGACAGGGGCCGTTCTTC. Encoded protein: CASSLRQGPFF.

The chain employs TRBV19 and TRBJ1-2; maybe TRBD1 (5 bases). V lost 3 bases and J lost 2, with 10 bases in between. CDR1 is LNHDA and CDR2 is SQIVND in the germline V gene (reference sequence). The CDR3 extends over 14 amino acids. The CDR3 sequence is CASSMEAGNYGYTF. CDR3 bases: TGTGCCAGTAGTATGGAAGCAGGGAACTATGGCTACACCTTC.

The chain links TRBV5-6 to TRBJ2-1, with a tentative D call TRBD2 (6 bases). This CDR3 is 17 amino acids long. Germline-derived CDR1 and CDR2 are SGHDT and YYEEEE. V gave up 2 bases and J gave up 6 bases, with 21 bases separating them. CDR3 residues: CASSFIRTGSRLNEQFF. The CDR3 bases are TGTGCCAGCAGCTTCATACGAACCGGGAGCCGGCTCAATGAGCAGTTCTTC. The whole variable domain, filled in from reference TRBV5-6 and TRBJ2-1, reads DAGVTQSPTHLIKTRGQQVTLRCSPKSGHDTVSWYQQALGQGPQFIFQYYEEEERQRGNFPDRFSGHQFPNYSSELNVNALLLGDSALYLCASSFIRTGSRLNEQFFGPGTRLTVL.

This clone was counted only a few times. The V call is TRBV9, the J call TRBJ2-7; 8 bases are a match to TRBD2. The CDR3 sequence is 15 residues long. V dropped 0 bases and J dropped 0; count of bases not matched to a gene: 2. Germline V gene lookup returns CDR1 SGDLS and CDR2 YYNGEE. This CDR3 is CASSVGGGLSYEQYF. The CDR3 DNA follows: TGTGCCAGCAGCGTAGGCGGGGGGCTCTCCTACGAGCAGTACTTC. Variable domain in full (rest from reference TRBV9 and TRBJ2-7): DSGVTQTPKHLITATGQRVTLRCSPRSGDLSVYWYQQSLDQGLQFLIQYYNGEERAKGNILERFSAQQFPDLHSELNLSSLELGDSALYFCASSVGGGLSYEQYFGPGTRLTVT.

Only one count was recorded for this clone. The chain uses TRBV7-8 and TRBJ2-7; 9 bases agree with TRBD1. J lost 3 bases, V lost 5 bases, and 20 bases had no gene match. CDR3 length equals 19 residues. Germline V CDR1 and CDR2: SGHVS, FQNEAQ. The CDR3 loop is CASSPARGTGQGRNYEQYF. Here the CDR3 DNA reads TGTGCCAGCAGCCCAGCAAGAGGGACGGGACAGGGAAGAAACTACGAGCAGTACTTC.

This chain links TRBV18 with TRBJ2-5; 7 bases line up with TRBD1. The germline CDR1 and CDR2 sequences are KGHSH and LQKENI. The CDR3 is made up of 15 amino acids. Losses at the gene ends were 3 bases for V and 1 base for J; bases not matched to a gene: 5. The DNA for the CDR3 is TGTGCCAGCTCACCCGAGACAGGGCCCCAAGAGACCCAGTACTTC. Protein: CASSPETGPQETQYF.

This sequence joins TRBV2 and TRBJ1-6; tentatively, D is TRBD1 (6 bases). CDR1 is SNHLY and CDR2 is FYNNEI in the germline V gene. The CDR3 is made up of 16 amino acids. V lost 3 bases to trimming and J lost 7 bases, with 16 bases between them. This CDR3 is CASSEGLGAPNSPLHF. The CDR3 DNA reads TGTGCCAGCAGTGAGGGTTTGGGGGCTCCCAATTCACCCCTCCACTTT.

The CDR3 DNA sequence: TGTGCCAGCAGCTTCGCCTCTCCGGGCACAGATACGCAGTATTTT. Its protein product is CASSFASPGTDTQYF. The rearrangement links TRBV7-9 to TRBJ2-3; D uncertain. The germline V gene encodes CDR1 SEHNR and CDR2 FQNEAQ (reference sequence). The V end lost 3 bases, the J end lost 1 base, and 11 bases lay between the germline ends. This CDR3 contains 15 residues.

This chain connects TRBV10-3 to TRBJ2-1, with D possibly matching TRBD2 (7 bases). V was clipped by 10 bases and J by 8 bases, with 24 bases between them. This CDR3 has 15 amino acids. Germline CDR1 ENHRY, CDR2 SYGVKD. The CDR3 DNA is TGTGCCACGAGCGAGGGGGGAGGGGTAGGGGATGAGCAGTTCTTC. Translating it yields CATSEGGGVGDEQFF.

The chain joins TRBV5-1 to TRBJ1-3; possible D gene TRBD1, 5 bases. With 0 bases removed from V and 2 bases from J, the gap between germline ends came to 12 bases. Germline V lookup: CDR1 SGHRS, CDR2 YFSETQ. The CDR3 loop spans 16 amino acids. DNA for the CDR3: TGCGCCAGCAGCTTGGCTGGCAGGGCCGCTGGAAACACCATATATTTT. It specifies CASSLAGRAAGNTIYF.

V gene TRBV4-3 combines with J gene TRBJ2-7; D is undetermined. There are 15 residues in the CDR3. The ends were cut back, 0 bases at V and 2 bases at J, with 11 bases in the middle. Germline CDR1 LGHNA, CDR2 YSLEER. In DNA form, the CDR3 reads TGCGCCAGCAGCCAAGAACATGCATACGCCTACGAGCAGTACTTC. Protein: CASSQEHAYAYEQYF.

This clone was counted a single time. The rearrangement joins TRBV27 to TRBJ1-1; possible D gene TRBD1, 5 bases. Between the trimmed V and J ends, which lost 0 bases and 0 bases, there was a span of 11 bases. The CDR3 runs to 16 residues. Per the germline V gene, CDR1 is MNHEY and CDR2 is SMNVEV (reference sequence). CDR3 residues: CASSLSVTDMNTEAFF. CDR3 DNA sequence: TGTGCCAGCAGTTTATCCGTGACAGACATGAACACTGAAGCTTTCTTT.

This sequence joins TRBV11-2 and TRBJ2-7, with 10 bases aligning to TRBD1. CDR1 is SGHAT, CDR2 FQNNGV, per germline. V gave up 5 bases and J gave up 4 bases; unmatched junction bases: 8. This CDR3 has 15 residues. CDR3 amino acids: CASSPTGDRGYEQYF. DNA of the CDR3: TGTGCCAGCAGCCCAACGGGGGACAGGGGTTACGAGCAGTACTTC.

This clone was recorded once. The chain couples TRBV19 to TRBJ2-1, with 8 bases identical to TRBD1. The V gene's germline CDR1 is LNHDA and CDR2 SQIVND (reference sequence). Losses at the gene ends were 5 bases for V and 3 bases for J; bases not matched to a gene: 6. The CDR3 loop spans 15 amino acids. CDR3 region: CASSFGQGYYNEQFF. For the CDR3, the DNA is TGTGCCAGTAGTTTCGGACAGGGTTACTACAATGAGCAGTTCTTC.

The rearrangement joins TRBV6-4 to TRBJ1-1, with 7 nucleotides matching TRBD1. Germline V CDR1 and CDR2: MRHNA, SNTAGT. CDR3 length: 14 residues. Losses at the gene ends were 6 bases for V and 1 base for J; bases not matched to a gene: 5. The CDR3 loop is CASSEYRGNTEAFF. The CDR3 DNA sequence: TGTGCCAGCAGCGAATACAGGGGGAACACTGAAGCTTTCTTT.

The chain links TRBV5-1 to TRBJ1-3; 10 positions agree with TRBD1. This CDR3 has 15 residues. V shed 5 bases and J 3 bases; nucleotides not matched to a gene: 5. Germline V gene lookup returns CDR1 SGHRS and CDR2 YFSETQ. As DNA, the CDR3 is TGCGCCAGCAGGCCGACAGGGGGCAATGGAAACACCATATATTTT. Encoded protein: CASRPTGGNGNTIYF.

This chain uses TRBV14 with TRBJ1-2, with 7 nucleotides matching TRBD1. This CDR3 has 14 amino acids. Germline loops: CDR1 SGHDN, CDR2 FVKESK. With 0 bases clipped from V and 5 bases from J, the junction kept 3 bases outside the gene matches. Written as DNA, the CDR3 is TGTGCCAGCAGCCAAGACTCCAGGGGGTATGGCTACACCTTC. The encoded protein is CASSQDSRGYGYTF. The full variable domain, in which reference TRBV14 and TRBJ1-2 provide the parts outside the CDR3, is EAGVTQFPSHSVIEKGQTVTLRCDPISGHDNLYWYRRVMGKEIKFLLHFVKESKQDESGMPNNRFLAERTGGTYSTLKVQPAELEDSGVYFCASSQDSRGYGYTFGSGTRLTVV.

Concerning this clone: Other DNA variants within this sample encode the same CDR3. V usage is TRBV9 and J usage is TRBJ1-2, with D unresolved. The CDR3 runs to 14 residues. CDR1 SGDLS and CDR2 YYNGEE come from the germline V gene. V lost 0 bases to trimming and J lost 2 bases, with 8 bases between them. CDR3: CASSVGSGNYGYTF. Here the CDR3 DNA reads TGTGCCAGCAGCGTAGGGTCCGGGAACTATGGCTACACCTTC. Filled out from reference TRBV9 and TRBJ1-2, the complete variable domain reads DSGVTQTPKHLITATGQRVTLRCSPRSGDLSVYWYQQSLDQGLQFLIQYYNGEERAKGNILERFSAQQFPDLHSELNLSSLELGDSALYFCASSVGSGNYGYTFGSGTRLTVV.

The chain combines TRBV12-3 or TRBV12-4 with TRBJ1-5, with D unclear. Trimming removed 2 bases from V and 6 bases from J, with 5 bases in between. CDR3 length equals 12 residues. The CDR3 reads CASSLSGQPQHF. The CDR3 DNA sequence: TGTGCCAGCAGTTTAAGCGGTCAGCCCCAGCATTTT.

CDR3 nucleotide sequence: TGTGCCACGGCCCCCCTAGCGGGGGCAGGAGATACGCAGTATTTT. As protein: CATAPLAGAGDTQYF. V is TRBV2 and J is TRBJ2-3; 10 bases fit TRBD2. CDR1 and CDR2 (germline): SNHLY, FYNNEI. The CDR3 has 15 amino acids. After removal of 10 bases from V and 5 bases from J, the junction contained 12 bases not matched to a gene.

The chain has TRBV14 and TRBJ2-5; TRBD1 matches 7 bases. CDR1 is SGHDN, CDR2 FVKESK, per germline. The CDR3 consists of 14 residues. V was pared by 4 bases and J by 1 base, with 3 bases of the junction left unmatched. The CDR3 sequence: CASSPGQIQETQYF. Written as DNA, the CDR3 is TGTGCCAGCAGCCCGGGACAGATCCAAGAGACCCAGTACTTC.

V and J are TRBV7-2 and TRBJ2-6; D gene ambiguous. Germline V gene data show CDR1 as SGHTA and CDR2 as FQGNSA. The CDR3 runs to 15 residues. The ends were cut back, 4 bases at V and 0 bases at J, with 7 bases in the middle. CDR3 protein: CASSSPNSGANVLTF. DNA of the CDR3: TGTGCCAGCAGCTCCCCCAACTCTGGGGCCAACGTCCTGACTTTC.

The V and J genes are TRBV6-2 or TRBV6-3 and TRBJ2-7, with TRBD1 matching over 7 bases. CDR1 MNHEY and CDR2 SVGEGT come from the germline V gene. J was trimmed by 0 bases and V by 3 bases; bases with no gene match: 8. CDR3 length: 16 amino acids. DNA of the CDR3: TGTGCCAGCAGTTATAACGAGGACAGGAGCTCCTACGAGCAGTACTTC. It yields the protein CASSYNEDRSSYEQYF.

J is TRBJ1-1 and V is TRBV29-1; 10 bases line up with TRBD1. This CDR3 region has 14 residues. The germline V gene has CDR1 SQVTM and CDR2 ANQGSEA. V lost 2 bases to trimming and J lost 1 base; unmatched junction nucleotides: 1. In DNA, the CDR3 is TGCAGCGTTGAAAGGACAGGGGGGAACACTGAAGCTTTCTTT. Protein: CSVERTGGNTEAFF.

In this sample, this clone turned up a few times. The chain is built from TRBV4-3 and TRBJ1-2; D unclear. Trimming pared 1 base from V and 4 bases from J, leaving 13 bases between. Germline V CDR1 and CDR2: LGHNA, YSLEER. The CDR3 has 15 residues. The DNA of the CDR3 is TGCGCCAGCAGCCAAGGGTCCCGCGGAGTCTATGGCTACACCTTC. Amino acids: CASSQGSRGVYGYTF.

The chain employs TRBV10-2 and TRBJ2-3; D remains ambiguous. The CDR3 consists of 14 residues. Deletions cut 6 bases from V and 0 bases from J, with 10 bases between. Germline CDR1 is WSHSY and CDR2 is SAAADI. This CDR3 is CASSRMTSTDTQYF. In nucleotides, the CDR3 is TGCGCCAGCAGCCGCATGACTAGCACAGATACGCAGTATTTT.

The chain has TRBV7-7 and TRBJ2-7; D ambiguous. The length of the CDR3 is 15 residues. CDR1 and CDR2 from the germline V gene are SSHAT and FNYEAQ (reference sequence). Trimming left V 1 base short and J 3 bases short, with 13 bases between. The CDR3 reads CASSLGTNSYYEQYF. The CDR3 DNA follows: TGTGCCAGCAGCTTAGGAACTAACTCGTACTACGAGCAGTACTTC.

As DNA, the CDR3 is TGTGCCAGCAGCCCCGGGGGGGGGCTACGTGGGGAGCTGTTTTTT. Translation gives CASSPGGGLRGELFF. V and J are TRBV11-3 and TRBJ2-2, with TRBD2 matching 8 bases. V shed 5 bases and J 8 bases; nucleotides not matched to a gene: 10. This CDR3 is built from 15 residues. CDR1 and CDR2 (germline): SGHNT, YENEEA. Filled out from reference TRBV11-3 and TRBJ2-2, the complete variable domain reads EAGVVQSPRYKIIEKKQPVAFWCNPISGHNTLYWYLQNLGQGPELLIRYENEEAVDDSQLPKDRFSAERLKGVDSTLKIQPAELGDSAVYLCASSPGGGLRGELFFGEGSRLTVL.

The chain has TRBV11-1 and TRBJ1-4; D possibly corresponds to TRBD1 (6 bases). The CDR3 length is 12 residues. CDR1 is SGHAT, CDR2 FQDESV, per germline (reference sequence). Trimming shortened V by 5 bases and J by 8 bases, and 9 bases separated the two germline ends. Written as DNA, the CDR3 is TGTGCCAGCAGCACAGGGACAGAAAAACTGTTTTTT. It translates to CASSTGTEKLFF.

The chain links TRBV15 to TRBJ2-5; maybe TRBD2 (5 bases). The CDR3 is made up of 15 amino acids. CDR1 and CDR2 from the germline V gene are LNHNV and YYDKDF (reference sequence). Trimming left V 0 bases short and J 0 bases short, with 8 bases between. The CDR3 DNA reads TGTGCCACCAGCAGAGATCGAGGGAACCAAGAGACCCAGTACTTC. Its protein product is CATSRDRGNQETQYF.